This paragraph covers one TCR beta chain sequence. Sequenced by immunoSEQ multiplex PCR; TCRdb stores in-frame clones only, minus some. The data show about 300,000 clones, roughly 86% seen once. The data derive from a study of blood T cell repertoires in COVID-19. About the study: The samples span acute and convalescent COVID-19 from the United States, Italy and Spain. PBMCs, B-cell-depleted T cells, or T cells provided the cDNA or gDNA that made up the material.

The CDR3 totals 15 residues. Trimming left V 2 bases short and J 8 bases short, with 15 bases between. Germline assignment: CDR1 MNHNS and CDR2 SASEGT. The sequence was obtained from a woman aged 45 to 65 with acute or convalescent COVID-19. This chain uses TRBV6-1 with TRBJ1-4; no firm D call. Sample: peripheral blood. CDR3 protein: CASSESLGRGEKLFF. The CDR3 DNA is TGTGCCAGCAGTGAATCCCTAGGCCGCGGGGAAAAACTGTTTTTT.